This is a list of T cell receptor beta chains from one sample in a study of CD8+CD57+ T cells in acquired aplastic anemia. MiXCR, run by TCRdb on the reads, gives a single entry per CDR3 protein. The sample records approximately 180,000 distinct CDR3 sequences, 47% being singletons. Material: sorted CD4+, CD8+, or CD8+CD57+ T cells (not recorded which) from PBMCs. Receptors were obtained from a human donor with aplastic anemia. Both conserved end residues are part of each CDR3. Each record gives: J gene, clone size, V gene, D gene, CDR3 protein, CDR3 DNA. The D gene is left open where the match is weak. Clone sizes are given selectively: once, few, many, or a class where the clone is expanded.

j_gene: TRBJ2-7; abundance: few; v_gene: TRBV2; d_gene: TRBD2; CDR3aa: CASSGAGAYEQYF; CDR3nt: TGTGCCAGCAGTGGCGCGGGGGCCTACGAGCAGTACTTC
j_gene: TRBJ1-2; abundance: NA; v_gene: TRBV5-1; d_gene: NA; CDR3aa: CASTPRGGDYGYTF; CDR3nt: TGCGCCAGCACGCCACGCGGGGGGGACTATGGCTACACCTTC
j_gene: TRBJ1-1; abundance: NA; v_gene: TRBV20-1; d_gene: NA; CDR3aa: CSARDITEAFF; CDR3nt: TGCAGTGCTAGAGATATTACTGAAGCTTTCTTT
j_gene: TRBJ1-2; abundance: many; v_gene: TRBV7-3; d_gene: TRBD1; CDR3aa: CASSFGRGSTNYGYTF; CDR3nt: TGTGCCAGCAGCTTCGGCAGGGGGTCAACTAACTATGGCTACACCTTC
j_gene: TRBJ2-7; abundance: NA; v_gene: TRBV20-1; d_gene: TRBD2; CDR3aa: CSASSTSGSYEQYF; CDR3nt: TGCAGTGCTAGTTCGACTAGCGGAAGCTACGAGCAGTACTTC
j_gene: TRBJ2-5; abundance: NA; v_gene: TRBV5-6; d_gene: TRBD2; CDR3aa: CASSLRSGRAETQYF; CDR3nt: TGTGCCAGCAGCTTGCGAAGCGGGAGGGCCGAGACCCAGTACTTC
j_gene: TRBJ1-2; abundance: few; v_gene: TRBV12-3/TRBV12-4; d_gene: NA; CDR3aa: CASSRAGTPGGYTF; CDR3nt: TGTGCCAGCAGCCGAGCCGGGACTCCCGGGGGCTACACCTTC
j_gene: TRBJ1-1; abundance: many; v_gene: TRBV7-9; d_gene: NA; CDR3aa: CASSLGRRRDTEAFF; CDR3nt: TGTGCCAGCAGCTTAGGAAGGCGCCGGGACACTGAAGCTTTCTTT
j_gene: TRBJ1-3; abundance: many; v_gene: TRBV20-1; d_gene: NA; CDR3aa: CSARGGGRWGNTIYF; CDR3nt: TGCAGTGCTAGAGGGGGAGGCCGATGGGGAAACACCATATATTTT
j_gene: TRBJ2-5; abundance: NA; v_gene: TRBV20-1; d_gene: NA; CDR3aa: CSAREPRSQETQYF; CDR3nt: TGCAGTGCTAGAGAGCCTAGATCCCAAGAGACCCAGTACTTC
j_gene: TRBJ2-5; abundance: NA; v_gene: TRBV24-1; d_gene: NA; CDR3aa: CATSEGGVETQYF; CDR3nt: TGTGCCACCAGTGAGGGGGGCGTCGAGACCCAGTACTTC
j_gene: TRBJ1-5; abundance: many; v_gene: TRBV19; d_gene: NA; CDR3aa: CASSLGAYNQPQHF; CDR3nt: TGTGCCAGTAGTCTTGGGGCCTACAATCAGCCCCAGCATTTT
j_gene: TRBJ1-5; abundance: NA; v_gene: TRBV7-9; d_gene: NA; CDR3aa: CASSLDSPYQPQHF; CDR3nt: TGTGCCAGCAGCTTGGACAGTCCATATCAGCCCCAGCATTTT
j_gene: TRBJ2-1; abundance: NA; v_gene: TRBV19; d_gene: TRBD2; CDR3aa: CASRFLTSGGSNEQFF; CDR3nt: TGTGCCAGTAGGTTCCTGACTAGCGGGGGGAGTAATGAGCAGTTCTTC
j_gene: TRBJ1-6; abundance: NA; v_gene: TRBV7-2; d_gene: NA; CDR3aa: CASSLAGRVNSPLHF; CDR3nt: TGTGCCAGCAGCTTAGCTGGCAGGGTAAATTCACCCCTCCACTTT
j_gene: TRBJ1-1; abundance: few; v_gene: TRBV5-4; d_gene: TRBD1; CDR3aa: CASSGRDRAGTEAFF; CDR3nt: TGTGCCAGCAGCGGCCGAGACAGGGCCGGGACTGAAGCTTTCTTT
j_gene: TRBJ2-5; abundance: few; v_gene: TRBV24-1; d_gene: TRBD2; CDR3aa: CATSVAGGPQETQYF; CDR3nt: TGTGCCACCAGTGTAGCGGGGGGACCTCAAGAGACCCAGTACTTC
j_gene: TRBJ2-7; abundance: many; v_gene: TRBV13; d_gene: NA; CDR3aa: CASRTLGGREQYF; CDR3nt: TGTGCCAGCAGAACGCTTGGGGGTAGGGAGCAGTACTTC
j_gene: TRBJ2-1; abundance: NA; v_gene: TRBV29-1; d_gene: TRBD2; CDR3aa: CSVGREVPYNEQFF; CDR3nt: TGCAGCGTTGGGCGGGAGGTACCCTACAATGAGCAGTTCTTC
j_gene: TRBJ2-1; abundance: NA; v_gene: TRBV5-1; d_gene: NA; CDR3aa: CASSLELYNEQFF; CDR3nt: TGCGCCAGCAGCTTGGAACTGTACAATGAGCAGTTCTTC
j_gene: TRBJ2-7; abundance: NA; v_gene: TRBV20-1; d_gene: NA; CDR3aa: CSARVVNGSEQYF; CDR3nt: TGCAGTGCTAGAGTGGTGAACGGGAGCGAGCAGTACTTC
j_gene: TRBJ2-7; abundance: once; v_gene: TRBV12-3/TRBV12-4; d_gene: TRBD1; CDR3aa: CASSLGGQGGEQYF; CDR3nt: TGTGCCAGCAGTTTAGGGGGACAGGGGGGCGAGCAGTACTTC
j_gene: TRBJ2-3; abundance: NA; v_gene: TRBV3-1; d_gene: TRBD2; CDR3aa: CASSQGLADTDTQYF; CDR3nt: TGTGCCAGCAGCCAAGGACTAGCGGACACAGATACGCAGTATTTT
j_gene: TRBJ2-7; abundance: many; v_gene: TRBV9; d_gene: TRBD1; CDR3aa: CASSVAGGPYEQYF; CDR3nt: TGTGCCAGCAGCGTAGCAGGGGGACCCTACGAGCAGTACTTC
j_gene: TRBJ2-7; abundance: NA; v_gene: TRBV7-9; d_gene: NA; CDR3aa: CASSLAAGAYEQYF; CDR3nt: TGTGCCAGCAGCTTAGCTGCAGGGGCCTACGAGCAGTACTTC
j_gene: TRBJ1-1; abundance: NA; v_gene: TRBV7-9; d_gene: NA; CDR3aa: CASSSTGTRTEAFF; CDR3nt: TGTGCCAGCAGCTCAACAGGGACACGCACTGAAGCTTTCTTT
j_gene: TRBJ2-7; abundance: many; v_gene: TRBV2; d_gene: NA; CDR3aa: CASSVGGNEQYF; CDR3nt: TGTGCCAGCAGTGTAGGGGGGAACGAGCAGTACTTC
j_gene: TRBJ2-3; abundance: NA; v_gene: TRBV2; d_gene: TRBD1; CDR3aa: CASRDRGFTDTQYF; CDR3nt: TGTGCCAGCCGGGACAGGGGGTTCACAGATACGCAGTATTTT
j_gene: TRBJ1-1; abundance: many; v_gene: TRBV5-4; d_gene: NA; CDR3aa: CASSQDSGRASTEAFF; CDR3nt: TGTGCCAGCAGCCAGGACAGTGGCAGGGCGAGCACTGAAGCTTTCTTT
j_gene: TRBJ2-2; abundance: NA; v_gene: TRBV27; d_gene: TRBD2; CDR3aa: CASLPTWGGTGELFF; CDR3nt: TGTGCCAGCCTCCCCACTTGGGGGGGCACCGGGGAGCTGTTTTTT
j_gene: TRBJ1-2; abundance: many; v_gene: TRBV20-1; d_gene: NA; CDR3aa: CSASGVADGYTF; CDR3nt: TGCAGTGCTTCAGGGGTAGCAGATGGCTACACCTTC
j_gene: TRBJ1-1; abundance: NA; v_gene: TRBV2; d_gene: TRBD1; CDR3aa: CASLDRGRGDTEAFF; CDR3nt: TGTGCCAGCCTCGACAGGGGGCGCGGGGACACTGAAGCTTTCTTT
j_gene: TRBJ1-3; abundance: many; v_gene: TRBV7-6; d_gene: NA; CDR3aa: CASSRWADTIYF; CDR3nt: TGTGCCAGCAGCAGATGGGCTGACACCATATATTTT
j_gene: TRBJ2-7; abundance: NA; v_gene: TRBV4-2; d_gene: NA; CDR3aa: CASSHATDSPPEQYF; CDR3nt: TGTGCCAGCAGCCACGCCACGGATTCCCCCCCTGAGCAGTACTTC
j_gene: TRBJ2-7; abundance: NA; v_gene: TRBV20-1; d_gene: NA; CDR3aa: CSAFGTEFSYEQYF; CDR3nt: TGCAGTGCTTTCGGGACTGAATTCTCCTACGAGCAGTACTTC
j_gene: TRBJ1-4; abundance: NA; v_gene: TRBV10-3; d_gene: TRBD1; CDR3aa: CAITRGRDRGRTTNEKLFF; CDR3nt: TGTGCCATCACCCGAGGAAGGGACAGGGGGAGGACAACTAATGAAAAACTGTTTTTT
j_gene: TRBJ1-6; abundance: many; v_gene: TRBV5-1; d_gene: NA; CDR3aa: CASSLMGPSSYNSPLHF; CDR3nt: TGCGCCAGCAGCTTAATGGGGCCTAGCTCCTATAATTCACCCCTCCACTTT
j_gene: TRBJ1-2; abundance: NA; v_gene: TRBV15; d_gene: TRBD1; CDR3aa: CATSRDTGGNGYTF; CDR3nt: TGTGCCACCAGCAGAGATACAGGGGGGAATGGCTACACCTTC
j_gene: TRBJ2-1; abundance: many; v_gene: TRBV4-1; d_gene: TRBD1; CDR3aa: CASSHLGQGTNEQFF; CDR3nt: TGCGCCAGCAGCCACTTGGGACAGGGGACCAATGAGCAGTTCTTC
j_gene: TRBJ1-1; abundance: many; v_gene: TRBV5-4; d_gene: NA; CDR3aa: CASAVSPFGDTEAFF; CDR3nt: TGTGCCAGCGCGGTTAGTCCGTTTGGTGACACTGAAGCTTTCTTT
j_gene: TRBJ2-2; abundance: few; v_gene: TRBV6-1; d_gene: NA; CDR3aa: CASIEVRNTGELFF; CDR3nt: TGTGCCAGCATTGAGGTTAGGAACACCGGGGAGCTGTTTTTT
j_gene: TRBJ2-1; abundance: NA; v_gene: TRBV29-1; d_gene: NA; CDR3aa: CSVDSFGEQFF; CDR3nt: TGCAGCGTTGACTCTTTTGGTGAGCAGTTCTTC
j_gene: TRBJ2-5; abundance: NA; v_gene: TRBV10-3; d_gene: NA; CDR3aa: CAIRDTWPSGTQYF; CDR3nt: TGTGCCATCAGGGATACATGGCCCTCTGGGACCCAGTACTTC
j_gene: TRBJ2-3; abundance: NA; v_gene: TRBV20-1; d_gene: TRBD1; CDR3aa: CSARTGGTDTQYF; CDR3nt: TGCAGTGCCCGGACAGGGGGCACAGATACGCAGTATTTT
j_gene: TRBJ1-1; abundance: many; v_gene: TRBV6-1; d_gene: TRBD1; CDR3aa: CASSTRDRGTNTEAFF; CDR3nt: TGTGCCAGCAGTACCCGGGACAGGGGGACGAACACTGAAGCTTTCTTT
j_gene: TRBJ2-2; abundance: NA; v_gene: TRBV20-1; d_gene: TRBD2; CDR3aa: CSARREGGGSTGELFF; CDR3nt: TGCAGTGCTAGGCGGGAGGGTGGAGGGTCCACCGGGGAGCTGTTTTTT
j_gene: TRBJ2-7; abundance: NA; v_gene: TRBV12-3/TRBV12-4; d_gene: NA; CDR3aa: CAGSLSWISGSYEQYF; CDR3nt: TGTGCCGGCAGTTTGAGTTGGATAAGCGGCTCCTACGAGCAGTACTTC
j_gene: TRBJ2-4; abundance: few; v_gene: TRBV12-3/TRBV12-4; d_gene: TRBD1; CDR3aa: CASSSPPTGGLAKNIQYF; CDR3nt: TGTGCCAGCAGTTCCCCCCCCACAGGGGGCCTAGCCAAAAACATTCAGTACTTC